The present T cell receptor (beta chain) was sequenced within a study of blood T cell repertoires in COVID-19. Study background: Italy, Spain and the United States were the sources of the convalescent and acute COVID-19 samples.

Germline V gene lookup returns CDR1 KGHSH and CDR2 LQKENI. CDR3 length: 11 residues. Deletions cut 2 bases from V and 6 bases from J, with 5 bases between. Only in-frame clones appear in the TCRdb table, and some are missing; sequencing was by immunoSEQ multiplex PCR. This table has fewer than 250,000 clones, roughly nine tenths appearing once. This TCR came from a man aged 35 to 55 with acute or convalescent COVID-19. The V gene is TRBV18, the J gene TRBJ2-7, with a possible D match to TRBD1 (5 bases). Sequencing used peripheral blood. Here the CDR3 DNA reads TGTGCCAGCTCACCAGACAGCGAGCAGTACTTC. This sequence encodes CASSPDSEQYF.